This T cell receptor beta chain was retrieved from a study of blood T cell repertoires in COVID-19. V shed 5 bases and J shed 10 bases, with 15 bases lying between them. Germline V gene data show CDR1 as SGHAT and CDR2 as FQDESV (reference sequence). The CDR3 totals 14 residues. Assay: immunoSEQ multiplex PCR; the TCRdb copy retains only in-frame clones and omits some. The sample contains fewer than 150,000 clones, approximately 87% of which appear only once. The chain uses TRBV11-1 and TRBJ1-6; D is uncertain. This TCR was recovered from a woman between 40 and 50 years old with acute or convalescent COVID-19. Sequencing input: peripheral blood. The CDR3 coding sequence is TGTGCCAGCAGCCACGGACTCGAAGGGTCACCCCTCCACTTT. Amino acid sequence: CASSHGLEGSPLHF.